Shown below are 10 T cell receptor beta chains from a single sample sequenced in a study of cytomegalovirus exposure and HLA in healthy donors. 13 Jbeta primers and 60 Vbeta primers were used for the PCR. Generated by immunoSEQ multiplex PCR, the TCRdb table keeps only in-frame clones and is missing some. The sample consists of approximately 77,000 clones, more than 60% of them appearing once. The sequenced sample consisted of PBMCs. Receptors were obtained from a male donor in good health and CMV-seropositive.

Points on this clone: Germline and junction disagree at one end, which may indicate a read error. The CDR3 reads CASTLPGLATGELFF. Here the CDR3 DNA reads TGCGCCAGCACCTTGCCCGGACTAGCTACCGGGGAGCTGTTTTTT. The V call is TRBV5-1, the J call TRBJ2-2; 8 bases align to TRBD2. Germline CDR1 and CDR2: SGHRS and YFSETQ. This CDR3 has 15 amino acids.

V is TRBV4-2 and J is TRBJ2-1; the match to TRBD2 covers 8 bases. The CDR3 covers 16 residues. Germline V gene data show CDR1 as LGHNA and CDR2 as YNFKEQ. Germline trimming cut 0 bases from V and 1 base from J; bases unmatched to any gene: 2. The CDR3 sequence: CASSQDSSGSYNEQFF. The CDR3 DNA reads TGTGCCAGCAGCCAAGATTCTAGCGGGTCCTACAATGAGCAGTTCTTC.

The CDR3 coding sequence is TGTGCCAGCAGTTTATCCGGAGGAGATACGCAGTATTTT. Translated, it gives CASSLSGGDTQYF. This rearrangement joins TRBV28 to TRBJ2-3, with D possibly TRBD2 on 5 matching bases. Germline CDR1 is MDHEN and CDR2 is SYDVKM. The CDR3 loop spans 13 amino acids. The V end lost 1 base, the J end lost 5 bases, and 7 bases lay between the germline ends.

As DNA, the CDR3 is TGTGCCAGTAGTCGACAGCCTCCCGTCTCTGGAAACACCATATATTTT. Its protein is CASSRQPPVSGNTIYF. This chain joins TRBV19 and TRBJ1-3; perhaps TRBD1 as D (5 bases). Deletions cut 5 bases from V and 0 bases from J, with 14 bases between. Germline assignment: CDR1 LNHDA and CDR2 SQIVND (reference sequence). The CDR3 is 16 residues long.

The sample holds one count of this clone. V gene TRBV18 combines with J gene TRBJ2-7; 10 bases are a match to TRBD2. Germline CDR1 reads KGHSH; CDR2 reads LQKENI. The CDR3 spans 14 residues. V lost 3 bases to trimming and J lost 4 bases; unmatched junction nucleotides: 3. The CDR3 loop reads CASSPGTSDYEQYF. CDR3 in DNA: TGTGCCAGCTCACCCGGGACTAGCGATTACGAGCAGTACTTC.

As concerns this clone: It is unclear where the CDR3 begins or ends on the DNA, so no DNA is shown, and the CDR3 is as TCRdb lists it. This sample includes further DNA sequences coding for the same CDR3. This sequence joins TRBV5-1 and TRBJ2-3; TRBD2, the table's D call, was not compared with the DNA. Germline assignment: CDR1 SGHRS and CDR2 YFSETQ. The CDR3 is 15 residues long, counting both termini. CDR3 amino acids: CASSLVGGGTDTQYF.

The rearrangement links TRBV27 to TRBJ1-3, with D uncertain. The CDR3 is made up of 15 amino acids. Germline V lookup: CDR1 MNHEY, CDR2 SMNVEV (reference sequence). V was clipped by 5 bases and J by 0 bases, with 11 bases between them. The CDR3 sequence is CASSAGRSSGNTIYF. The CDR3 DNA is TGTGCCAGCAGTGCGGGCAGGAGCTCTGGAAACACCATATATTTT.

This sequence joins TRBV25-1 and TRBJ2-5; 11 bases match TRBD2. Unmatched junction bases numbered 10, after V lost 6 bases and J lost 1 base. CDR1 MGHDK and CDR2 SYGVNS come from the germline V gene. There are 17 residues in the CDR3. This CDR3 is CASSETGTSGIQETQYF. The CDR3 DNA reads TGTGCCAGCAGCGAAACCGGGACTAGCGGTATCCAAGAGACCCAGTACTTC.

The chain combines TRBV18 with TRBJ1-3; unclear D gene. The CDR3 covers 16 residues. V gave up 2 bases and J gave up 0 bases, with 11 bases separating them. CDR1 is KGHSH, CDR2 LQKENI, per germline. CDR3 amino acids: CASSPASGNSGNTIYF. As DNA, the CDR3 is TGTGCCAGCTCACCAGCTAGCGGAAACTCTGGAAACACCATATATTTT. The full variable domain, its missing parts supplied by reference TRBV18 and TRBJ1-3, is NAGVMQNPRHLVRRRGQEARLRCSPMKGHSHVYWYRQLPEEGLKFMVYLQKENIIDESGMPKERFSAEFPKEGPSILRIQQVVRGDSAAYFCASSPASGNSGNTIYFGEGSWLTVV.

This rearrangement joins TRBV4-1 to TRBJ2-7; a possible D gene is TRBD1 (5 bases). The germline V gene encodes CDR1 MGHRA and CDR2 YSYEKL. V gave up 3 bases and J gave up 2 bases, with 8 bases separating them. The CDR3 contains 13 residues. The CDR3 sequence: CASSQETAYEQYF. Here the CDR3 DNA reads TGCGCCAGCAGCCAGGAGACAGCCTACGAGCAGTACTTC.